This is a list of T cell receptor beta chains from one sample in a study of identical twins. TCRdb redid the calling of the 5' RACE reads with MiXCR, one entry per CDR3 protein. The table includes 1.5 million to 2 million distinct CDR3 sequences, less than 35% detected once. Input material: cord blood. The source is a newborn girl in good health. Each CDR3 is given with its conserved first and last residue. The D gene is left open where the match is weak. Not all rows give a size; the values are once, few, many and, for expanded clones, a class.

D gene,CDR3 length,V gene,J gene,clone size,CDR3 protein,CDR3 DNA
.,13,TRBV12-3/TRBV12-4,TRBJ1-1,few,CASTEGRGTEAFF,TGTGCCAGCACCGAAGGTCGGGGGACTGAAGCTTTCTTT
TRBD2,14,TRBV27,TRBJ2-5,.,CASSSGGRVKTQYF,TGTGCCAGCAGTTCCGGCGGGAGGGTGAAGACCCAGTACTTC
TRBD2,16,TRBV7-2,TRBJ2-1,.,CASSFYREGSYNEKFF,TGTGCCAGCAGCTTTTATCGGGAGGGCTCCTACAATGAGAAGTTCTTC
.,15,TRBV5-1,TRBJ2-7,.,CASSIQGATLYEQYF,TGCGCCAGCAGCATCCAAGGGGCAACTCTCTACGAGCAGTACTTC
TRBD2,14,TRBV20-1,TRBJ2-3,.,CSARSGGREDTQYF,TGCAGTGCTCGGAGCGGGGGCCGGGAAGATACGCAGTATTTT
.,14,TRBV15,TRBJ1-4,.,CAASRDTKGGRLFF,TGTGCCGCCAGCAGAGATACAAAGGGAGGAAGACTGTTTTTT
.,13,TRBV29-1,TRBJ1-6,.,CSVGGGANSPLHF,TGCAGCGTTGGGGGGGGGGCAAATTCACCCCTCCACTTT
.,14,TRBV7-9,TRBJ2-7,.,CASSLVDNTYEQYF,TGTGCCAGCAGCTTAGTCGACAACACCTACGAGCAGTACTTC
.,14,TRBV5-6,TRBJ1-4,.,CASSLGAKIGKLFF,TGTGCCAGCAGCCTTGGGGCGAAAATCGGAAAACTGTTTTTT
TRBD2,16,TRBV27,TRBJ2-4,.,CASSWGLAGAKNIQYF,TGTGCCAGCAGTTGGGGACTAGCGGGAGCCAAAAACATTCAGTACTTC
.,11,TRBV28,TRBJ2-7,many,CASRGHYEQYF,TGTGCCAGCAGGGGACACTACGAGCAGTACTTC
.,14,TRBV12-3/TRBV12-4,TRBJ1-1,.,CASTPRGRNTEAFF,TGTGCCAGCACCCCCCGGGGCAGGAACACTGAAGCTTTCTTT
.,14,TRBV5-6,TRBJ2-7,few,CASTEFGTFYEQYF,TGTGCCAGCACCGAATTTGGGACTTTCTACGAGCAGTACTTC
TRBD2,17,TRBV4-2,TRBJ2-7,.,CASSQDLSGGFSYEQYF,TGTGCCAGCAGCCAAGATTTAAGCGGGGGTTTCTCCTACGAGCAGTACTTC
TRBD1,13,TRBV6-6,TRBJ1-1,many,CALSRTGGTEAFF,TGTGCCTTATCAAGGACAGGGGGCACTGAAGCTTTCTTT
TRBD2,17,TRBV12-3/TRBV12-4,TRBJ2-3,.,CASSLPNSGRLTDTQYF,TGTGCCAGCAGTCTACCGAATAGCGGGAGGCTCACAGATACGCAGTATTTT
.,13,TRBV5-1,TRBJ2-3,few,CASSLAPAHTQYF,TGCGCCAGCAGCTTGGCCCCCGCCCATACGCAGTATTTT
.,12,TRBV29-1,TRBJ2-2,few,CSVVNSTGELFF,TGCAGCGTTGTCAACTCGACCGGGGAGCTGTTTTTT
TRBD2,15,TRBV7-2,TRBJ2-1,.,CASSLSGRANNEQFF,TGTGCCAGCAGCCTTAGCGGGAGGGCCAACAATGAGCAGTTCTTC
TRBD1,17,TRBV27,TRBJ1-6,few,CASRSYRGLDYNSPLHF,TGTGCCAGCAGATCATACAGGGGTTTGGACTATAATTCACCCCTCCACTTT
TRBD2,16,TRBV2,TRBJ2-2,.,CASSGMRGSSTGELFF,TGTGCCAGCAGTGGGATGCGGGGGTCTAGCACCGGGGAGCTGTTTTTT
TRBD2,17,TRBV6-1,TRBJ2-7,once,CASSKTRLAGSYNEQYF,TGTGCCAGCAGTAAAACTAGACTAGCGGGCTCGTACAATGAGCAGTACTTC
TRBD2,16,TRBV20-1,TRBJ2-3,.,CSARGRLAGNGDTQYF,TGCAGTGCTAGAGGCCGACTAGCGGGGAATGGGGATACGCAGTATTTT
TRBD1,15,TRBV20-1,TRBJ2-7,few,CSARAGTGTTYEQYF,TGCAGTGCTAGAGCCGGGACAGGGACGACCTACGAGCAGTACTTC
TRBD2,15,TRBV20-1,TRBJ2-5,.,CSARGGSGRRETQYF,TGCAGTGCTAGAGGAGGTAGCGGGAGACGAGAGACCCAGTACTTC
.,16,TRBV21-1,TRBJ2-3,.,CASSKVAGSVTDTQYF,TGTGCCAGCAGCAAAGTCGCCGGGAGTGTGACAGATACGCAGTATTTT
.,12,TRBV14,TRBJ2-5,few,CASSQSLGTQYF,TGTGCCAGCAGCCAGTCCCTAGGGACCCAGTACTTC
TRBD2,15,TRBV4-2,TRBJ2-5,.,CASSHPGTNQETQYF,TGTGCCAGCAGCCATCCCGGGACTAACCAAGAGACCCAGTACTTC
.,14,TRBV20-1,TRBJ2-3,.,CSARAASGTDTQYF,TGCAGTGCTAGAGCCGCTAGCGGCACAGATACGCAGTATTTT
TRBD2,16,TRBV12-3/TRBV12-4,TRBJ2-3,.,CASSSGLAGGMDTQYF,TGTGCCAGCAGTTCGGGACTAGCGGGAGGGATGGATACGCAGTATTTT
.,18,TRBV20-1,TRBJ2-6,.,CSARALNAINSGANVLTF,TGCAGTGCTAGAGCCCTCAATGCGATTAACTCTGGGGCCAACGTCCTGACTTTC
TRBD1,15,TRBV12-3/TRBV12-4,TRBJ1-1,few,CASRPSGQANTEAFF,TGTGCCAGCAGACCCTCAGGACAGGCGAACACTGAAGCTTTCTTT
TRBD1,17,TRBV6-5,TRBJ2-1,.,CASSLRPGQALGTEQFF,TGTGCCAGCAGTTTGAGACCGGGACAGGCCTTGGGGACTGAGCAGTTCTTC
.,14,TRBV6-2/TRBV6-3,TRBJ2-5,few,CASSYSRPQETQYF,TGTGCCAGCAGTTACTCTCGCCCCCAAGAGACCCAGTACTTC
TRBD2,16,TRBV12-3/TRBV12-4,TRBJ2-1,few,CASTPHLAGRLNEQFF,TGTGCCAGCACCCCGCATCTAGCGGGACGCCTCAATGAGCAGTTCTTC
.,15,TRBV6-6,TRBJ2-5,few,CASTLSLREQETQYF,TGTGCCAGCACTCTTAGCTTGAGGGAACAAGAGACCCAGTACTTC
.,15,TRBV10-3,TRBJ1-6,many,CAISHRQTTNSPLHF,TGTGCCATCAGCCACCGTCAGACGACTAATTCACCCCTCCACTTT
TRBD1,16,TRBV27,TRBJ2-4,few,CASSHSQGPAKNIQYF,TGTGCCAGCAGTCATTCACAGGGGCCAGCCAAAAACATTCAGTACTTC
.,11,TRBV20-1,TRBJ1-4,few,CSAKDEGKLFF,TGCAGTGCTAAAGATGAGGGAAAACTGTTTTTT
TRBD1,13,TRBV4-2,TRBJ1-1,.,CASSQEDRGEAFF,TGTGCCAGCAGCCAAGAGGACAGGGGGGAAGCTTTCTTT